Reported below is one T cell receptor (beta chain). The data are from a study of blood T cell repertoires in COVID-19. Participants' reported clinical history set cohort assignment. Measured with immunoSEQ multiplex PCR; TCRdb has only the in-frame clones, and not every one. In the table there are 200,000 to 250,000 clones, roughly 89% of which are singletons. The V gene end was trimmed by 6 bases and the J gene end by 7 bases; junction bases not matched to a gene: 5. The CDR3 has 14 residues. Germline V gene sequence: CDR1 LNHDA, CDR2 SQIVND (reference sequence). The receptor was isolated from a woman in her 30s with acute COVID-19. The chain employs TRBV19 and TRBJ2-1; TRBD1 agrees at 11 bases. The material sequenced was PBMCs or T cells enriched from blood (not recorded which). This chain's CDR3 is CASRGTGGGNEQFF. DNA of the CDR3: TGTGCCAGTAGGGGGACAGGGGGTGGAAATGAGCAGTTCTTC.